This is a list of T cell receptor beta chains from one sample in a study of T cell changes during pregnancy in multiple sclerosis. Sequencing used immunoSEQ multiplex PCR; TCRdb keeps in-frame clones, though not all of them. The data show around 56,000 clones, with about nine tenths seen just once and 2% to 2.5% held by the top ten. The source material was peripheral blood, sampled in the first trimester of pregnancy. These receptors all come from a female donor in good health, enrolled as a control in a pregnancy study. The CDR3 runs from the conserved cysteine through the conserved F or W. The order of the fields is V gene, J gene, CDR3 length, D gene, clone size, CDR3 protein, CDR3 DNA. D genes are given only for firm matches. Part of the rows lack a size; the others show once, few, many or a class for expanded clones.

TRBV7-8,TRBJ1-1,16,TRBD1,.,CASSLASGTGVSEAFF,TGTGCCAGCAGCTTAGCTTCCGGGACAGGCGTGAGTGAAGCTTTCTTT
TRBV9,TRBJ1-2,16,.,once,CASSVGAGGGNYGYTF,TGTGCCAGCAGCGTAGGGGCAGGCGGGGGGAACTATGGCTACACCTTC
TRBV5-1,TRBJ2-5,14,TRBD2,.,CASRHGRAGETQYF,TGCGCCAGCAGACATGGGAGGGCCGGGGAGACCCAGTACTTC
TRBV25-1,TRBJ1-2,14,.,.,CASSESGGGLGYTF,TGTGCCAGCAGTGAATCTGGGGGAGGCCTTGGCTACACCTTC
TRBV2,TRBJ1-5,14,TRBD1,.,CASRQGASNQPQHF,TGTGCCAGCAGACAGGGGGCAAGCAATCAGCCCCAGCATTTT
TRBV18,TRBJ2-3,12,.,.,CASSPQEGTQYF,TGTGCCAGCTCACCACAGGAGGGGACGCAGTATTTT
TRBV7-8,TRBJ2-1,13,.,once,CASSEGVSFEQFF,TGTGCCAGCAGCGAGGGGGTCTCCTTCGAGCAGTTCTTC
TRBV9,TRBJ2-1,13,.,.,CASSGSGFNEQFF,TGTGCCAGCAGCGGATCAGGGTTTAATGAGCAGTTCTTC
TRBV10-3,TRBJ2-1,14,TRBD2,.,CAISPERGGNEQFF,TGTGCCATCAGCCCCGAGCGGGGGGGCAATGAGCAGTTCTTC
TRBV4-1,TRBJ1-1,14,.,.,CASSIKGGNTEAFF,TGCGCCAGCAGCATCAAAGGGGGAAACACTGAAGCTTTCTTT
TRBV6-5,TRBJ2-1,14,.,.,CASSYSGLYNEQFF,TGTGCCAGCAGTTATTCAGGACTTTACAATGAGCAGTTCTTC
TRBV19,TRBJ2-7,13,.,.,CASSIGGAVEQYF,TGTGCCAGTAGTATAGGCGGGGCGGTCGAGCAGTACTTC
TRBV9,TRBJ1-1,13,.,few,CASSGTSGTQAFF,TGTGCCAGCAGCGGGACATCCGGGACTCAAGCTTTCTTT
TRBV28,TRBJ2-7,13,TRBD2,.,CASITSEPYEQYF,TGTGCCAGCATCACTAGCGAACCCTACGAGCAGTACTTC
TRBV29-1,TRBJ1-4,13,.,.,CSVEVGGGEKLFF,TGCAGCGTTGAAGTGGGGGGAGGTGAAAAACTGTTTTTT
TRBV6-5,TRBJ1-2,14,TRBD1,few,CASSQGQGSSGYTF,TGTGCCAGCAGTCAGGGACAGGGTTCCTCCGGCTACACCTTC
TRBV9,TRBJ1-2,14,TRBD1,.,CASSATPQGNGYTF,TGTGCCAGCAGCGCGACACCACAGGGGAATGGCTACACCTTC
TRBV28,TRBJ1-1,13,.,.,CASSFRGKTEAFF,TGTGCCAGCAGTTTCCGGGGGAAAACTGAAGCTTTCTTT
TRBV6-5,TRBJ2-7,14,TRBD2,few,CASSLAGYSYEQYF,TGTGCCAGCAGCTTAGCGGGTTATTCCTACGAGCAGTACTTC
TRBV10-3,TRBJ2-4,14,.,.,CAISDRGGSDIQYF,TGTGCCATCAGTGACAGGGGAGGGTCAGACATTCAGTACTTC
TRBV5-1,TRBJ2-1,15,.,.,CASSLDGGTYNEQFF,TGCGCCAGCAGCTTGGATGGGGGGACCTACAATGAGCAGTTCTTC
TRBV7-8,TRBJ2-7,16,.,.,CASSLPTGLLSYEQYF,TGTGCCAGCAGCTTACCAACCGGACTTCTGTCCTACGAGCAGTACTTC
TRBV30,TRBJ1-6,18,.,.,CAWKWGGTESSYNSPLHF,TGTGCCTGGAAATGGGGGGGCACCGAGAGCTCCTATAATTCACCCCTCCACTTT
TRBV27,TRBJ2-4,16,TRBD1,.,CASSLTGTGVLNIQYF,TGTGCCAGCAGTTTAACCGGGACAGGGGTTTTAAACATTCAGTACTTC
TRBV28,TRBJ1-2,14,.,.,CASRPDSLFYGYTF,TGTGCCAGCAGACCAGACAGTCTCTTCTATGGCTACACCTTC
TRBV6-6,TRBJ2-7,15,TRBD2,once,CASSDQTSGRYEQYF,TGTGCCAGCAGTGACCAGACTAGCGGGAGATACGAGCAGTACTTC
TRBV5-1,TRBJ1-2,14,.,.,CASSSLGGYYGYTF,TGCGCCAGCAGCTCCCTCGGGGGGTACTATGGCTACACCTTC
TRBV5-1,TRBJ1-6,15,.,.,CASSLGQVNNSPLHF,TGCGCCAGCAGCTTGGGACAGGTGAATAATTCACCCCTCCACTTT
TRBV28,TRBJ1-2,13,.,.,CASVEGNEDGYTF,TGTGCCAGCGTGGAGGGAAACGAGGATGGCTACACCTTC
TRBV11-2,TRBJ1-2,13,.,once,CASSLAGVSGYTF,TGTGCCAGCAGCTTAGCCGGGGTTTCGGGCTACACCTTC
TRBV7-9,TRBJ1-4,15,TRBD1,.,CASTQTGATNEKLFF,TGTGCCAGCACGCAGACAGGGGCAACTAATGAAAAACTGTTTTTT
TRBV28,TRBJ2-5,13,TRBD1,.,CASRRTGAETQYF,TGTGCCAGCAGGCGGACAGGGGCGGAGACCCAGTACTTC
TRBV7-3,TRBJ1-1,14,TRBD1,.,CASSRGQINTEAFF,TGTGCCAGCAGCCGGGGACAGATAAACACTGAAGCTTTCTTT
TRBV27,TRBJ2-5,14,TRBD1,.,CASSPWTGKETQYF,TGTGCCAGCAGTCCCTGGACAGGGAAGGAGACCCAGTACTTC
TRBV7-2,TRBJ2-1,13,.,.,CASSILTHNEQFF,TGTGCCAGCAGCATCTTAACACACAATGAGCAGTTCTTC
TRBV7-2,TRBJ1-1,15,.,.,CASSLRRGWGTEAFF,TGTGCCAGCAGCTTAAGGCGGGGATGGGGCACTGAAGCTTTCTTT
TRBV6-4,TRBJ1-1,13,.,few,CASRSGEGPEAFF,TGTGCCAGCAGGTCAGGGGAAGGGCCTGAAGCTTTCTTT
TRBV18,TRBJ2-1,14,TRBD1,.,CASSPDRGDNEQFF,TGTGCCAGCTCACCGGACAGGGGAGACAATGAGCAGTTCTTC
TRBV4-2,TRBJ2-7,17,TRBD1,.,CASSQDVGGTGGDEQYF,TGTGCCAGCAGCCAAGATGTAGGCGGGACAGGGGGCGACGAGCAGTACTTC
TRBV6-1,TRBJ1-2,15,TRBD1,few,CASGTGSGVNYGYTF,TGTGCCAGCGGGACAGGGTCTGGTGTGAACTATGGCTACACCTTC
TRBV29-1,TRBJ2-3,15,TRBD1,.,CSVCPQGATTDTQYF,TGCAGCGTCTGTCCACAGGGGGCCACCACAGATACGCAGTATTTT
TRBV6-6,TRBJ1-1,13,.,few,CATPPGENTEAFF,TGTGCCACGCCGCCAGGGGAGAACACTGAAGCTTTCTTT